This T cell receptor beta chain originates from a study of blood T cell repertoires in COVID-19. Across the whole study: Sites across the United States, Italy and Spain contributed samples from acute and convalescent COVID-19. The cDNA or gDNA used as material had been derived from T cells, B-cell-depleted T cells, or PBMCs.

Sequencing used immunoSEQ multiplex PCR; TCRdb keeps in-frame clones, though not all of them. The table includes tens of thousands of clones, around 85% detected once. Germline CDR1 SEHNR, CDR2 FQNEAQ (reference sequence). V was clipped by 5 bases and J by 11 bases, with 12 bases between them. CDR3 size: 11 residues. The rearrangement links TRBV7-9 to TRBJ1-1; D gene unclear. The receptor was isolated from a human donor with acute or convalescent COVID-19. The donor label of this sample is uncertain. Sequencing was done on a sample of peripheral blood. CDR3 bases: TGTGCCAGCAGCAACTCTGAGAACGCTTTCTTT. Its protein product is CASSNSENAFF.